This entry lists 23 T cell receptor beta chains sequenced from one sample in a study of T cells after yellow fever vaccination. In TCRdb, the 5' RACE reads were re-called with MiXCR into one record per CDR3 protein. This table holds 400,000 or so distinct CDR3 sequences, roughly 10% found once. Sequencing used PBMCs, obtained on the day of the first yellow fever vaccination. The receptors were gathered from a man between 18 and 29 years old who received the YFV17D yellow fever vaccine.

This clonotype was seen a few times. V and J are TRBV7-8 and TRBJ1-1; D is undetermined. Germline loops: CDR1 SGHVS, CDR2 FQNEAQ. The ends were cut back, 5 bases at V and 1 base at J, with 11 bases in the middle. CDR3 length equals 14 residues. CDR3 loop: CASSPRGSNTEAFF. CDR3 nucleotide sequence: TGTGCCAGCAGCCCCCGTGGGTCGAACACTGAAGCTTTCTTT.

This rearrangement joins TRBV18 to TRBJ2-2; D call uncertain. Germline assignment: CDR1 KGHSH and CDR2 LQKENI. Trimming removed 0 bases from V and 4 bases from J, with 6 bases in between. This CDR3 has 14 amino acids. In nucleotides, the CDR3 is TGTGCCAGCTCACCACCGATAAGCACCGGGGAGCTGTTTTTT. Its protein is CASSPPISTGELFF.

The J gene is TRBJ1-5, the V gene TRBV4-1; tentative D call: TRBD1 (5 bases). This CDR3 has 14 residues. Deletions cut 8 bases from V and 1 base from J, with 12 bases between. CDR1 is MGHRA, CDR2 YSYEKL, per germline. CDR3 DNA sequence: TGCGCCAGCTGGGACCCTTTGAGCAATCAGCCCCAGCATTTT. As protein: CASWDPLSNQPQHF.

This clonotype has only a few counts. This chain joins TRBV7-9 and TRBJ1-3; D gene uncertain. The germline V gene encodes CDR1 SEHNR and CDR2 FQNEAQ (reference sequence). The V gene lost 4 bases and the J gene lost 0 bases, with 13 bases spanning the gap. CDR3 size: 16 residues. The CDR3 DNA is TGTGCCAGCAGCTCCTTGACGGCAGACTCTGGAAACACCATATATTTT. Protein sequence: CASSSLTADSGNTIYF.

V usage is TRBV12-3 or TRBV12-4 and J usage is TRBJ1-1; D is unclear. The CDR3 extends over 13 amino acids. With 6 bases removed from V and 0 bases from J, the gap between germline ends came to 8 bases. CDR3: CASRDGVNTEAFF. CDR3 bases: TGTGCCAGCAGGGACGGGGTGAACACTGAAGCTTTCTTT.

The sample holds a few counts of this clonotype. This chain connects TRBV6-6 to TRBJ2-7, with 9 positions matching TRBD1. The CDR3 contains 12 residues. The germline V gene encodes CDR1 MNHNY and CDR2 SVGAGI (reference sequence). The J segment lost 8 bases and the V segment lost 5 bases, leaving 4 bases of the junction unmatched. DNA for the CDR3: TGTGCCAGCAGTACGGGGACAGGGCAGCAGTACTTC. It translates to CASSTGTGQQYF.

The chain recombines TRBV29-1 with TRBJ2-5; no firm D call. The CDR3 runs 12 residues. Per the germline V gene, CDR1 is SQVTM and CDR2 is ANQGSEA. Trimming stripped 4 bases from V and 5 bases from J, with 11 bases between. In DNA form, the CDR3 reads TGCAGCGTTGGGCACACCTCGGAGACCCAGTACTTC. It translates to CSVGHTSETQYF.

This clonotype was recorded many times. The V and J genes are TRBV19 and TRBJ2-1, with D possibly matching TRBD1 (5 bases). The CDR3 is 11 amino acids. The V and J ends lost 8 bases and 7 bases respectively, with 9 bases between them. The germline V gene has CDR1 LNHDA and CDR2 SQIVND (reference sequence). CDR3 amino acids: CASGAWNEQFF. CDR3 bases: TGTGCCAGTGGGGCCTGGAATGAGCAGTTCTTC.

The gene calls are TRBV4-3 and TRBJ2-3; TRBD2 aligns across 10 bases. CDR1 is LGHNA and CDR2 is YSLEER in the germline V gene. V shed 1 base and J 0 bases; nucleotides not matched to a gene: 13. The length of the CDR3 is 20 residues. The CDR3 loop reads CASSQAFILAGDPSTDTQYF. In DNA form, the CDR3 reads TGCGCCAGCAGCCAAGCGTTCATCCTAGCGGGGGACCCTAGCACAGATACGCAGTATTTT.

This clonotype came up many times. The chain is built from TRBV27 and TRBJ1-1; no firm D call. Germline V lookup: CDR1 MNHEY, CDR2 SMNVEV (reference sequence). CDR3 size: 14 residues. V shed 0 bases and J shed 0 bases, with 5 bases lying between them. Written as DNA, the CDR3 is TGTGCCAGCAGTTTATCAGGGTTGAACACTGAAGCTTTCTTT. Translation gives CASSLSGLNTEAFF.

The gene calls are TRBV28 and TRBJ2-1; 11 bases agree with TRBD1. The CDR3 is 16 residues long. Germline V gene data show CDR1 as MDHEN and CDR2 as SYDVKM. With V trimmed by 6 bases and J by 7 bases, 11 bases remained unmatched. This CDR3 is CASSYYPGQGGNEQFF. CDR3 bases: TGTGCCAGCAGCTACTATCCGGGACAGGGGGGTAATGAGCAGTTCTTC.

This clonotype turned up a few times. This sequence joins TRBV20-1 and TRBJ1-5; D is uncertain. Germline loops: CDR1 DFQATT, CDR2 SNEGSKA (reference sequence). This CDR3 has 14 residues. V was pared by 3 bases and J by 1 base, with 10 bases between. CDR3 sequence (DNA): TGCAGTGCTAGCCACCAGCTAAGCAATCAGCCCCAGCATTTT. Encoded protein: CSASHQLSNQPQHF.

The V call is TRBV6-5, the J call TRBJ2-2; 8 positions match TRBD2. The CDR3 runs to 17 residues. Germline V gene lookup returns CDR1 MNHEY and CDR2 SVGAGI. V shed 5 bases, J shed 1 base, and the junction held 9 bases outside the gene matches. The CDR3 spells CASSLRGGAGNTGELFF. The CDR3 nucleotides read TGTGCCAGCAGTCTACGGGGGGGAGCGGGGAACACCGGGGAGCTGTTTTTT.

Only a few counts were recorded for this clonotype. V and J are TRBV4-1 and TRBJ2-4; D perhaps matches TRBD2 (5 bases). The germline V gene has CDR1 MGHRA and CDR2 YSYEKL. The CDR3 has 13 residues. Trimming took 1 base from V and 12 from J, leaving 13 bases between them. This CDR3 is CASSQVGLGSQYF. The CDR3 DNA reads TGCGCCAGCAGCCAAGTTGGGCTAGGGAGTCAGTACTTC.

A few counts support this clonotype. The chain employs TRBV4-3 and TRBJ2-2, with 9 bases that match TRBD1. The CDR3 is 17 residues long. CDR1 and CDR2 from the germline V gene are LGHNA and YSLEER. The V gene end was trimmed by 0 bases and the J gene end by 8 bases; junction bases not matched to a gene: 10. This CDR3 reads CASSQDPPGQGPGELFF. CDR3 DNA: TGCGCCAGCAGCCAAGATCCCCCGGGACAGGGACCGGGGGAGCTGTTTTTT.

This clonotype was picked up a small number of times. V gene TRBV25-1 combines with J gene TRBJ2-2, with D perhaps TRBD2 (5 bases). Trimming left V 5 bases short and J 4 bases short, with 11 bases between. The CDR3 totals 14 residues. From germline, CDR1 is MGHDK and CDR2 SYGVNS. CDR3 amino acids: CASSRPEGTGELFF. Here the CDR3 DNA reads TGTGCCAGCAGTCGGCCCGAGGGCACCGGGGAGCTGTTTTTT.

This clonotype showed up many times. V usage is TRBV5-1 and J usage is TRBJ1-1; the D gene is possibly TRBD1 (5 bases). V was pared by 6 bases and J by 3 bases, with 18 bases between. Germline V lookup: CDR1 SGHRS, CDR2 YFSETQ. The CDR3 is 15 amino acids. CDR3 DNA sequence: TGCGCCAGCAAGGAACCTCGCGTAGGGGACACTGAAGCTTTCTTT. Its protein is CASKEPRVGDTEAFF.

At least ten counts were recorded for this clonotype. Written as DNA, the CDR3 is TGTGCCAGCAGTTCCGGGACAGATAGCAATCAGCCCCAGCATTTT. It is translated as CASSSGTDSNQPQHF. The V and J genes are TRBV6-5 and TRBJ1-5; 7 bases line up with TRBD1. Trimming took 4 bases from V and 0 from J; bases not matched to a gene: 3. The length of the CDR3 is 15 residues. Per germline, CDR1 MNHEY and CDR2 SVGAGI.

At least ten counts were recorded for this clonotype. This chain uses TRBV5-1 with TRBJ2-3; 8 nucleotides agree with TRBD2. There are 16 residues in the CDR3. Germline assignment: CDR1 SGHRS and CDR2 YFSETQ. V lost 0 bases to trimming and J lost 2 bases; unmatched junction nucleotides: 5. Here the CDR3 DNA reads TGCGCCAGCAGCTTGGCCAGCGGGGGAGACACAGATACGCAGTATTTT. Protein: CASSLASGGDTDTQYF. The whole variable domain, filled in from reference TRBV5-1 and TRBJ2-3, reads KAGVTQTPRYLIKTRGQQVTLSCSPISGHRSVSWYQQTPGQGLQFLFEYFSETQRNKGNFPGRFSGRQFSNSRSEMNVSTLELGDSALYLCASSLASGGDTDTQYFGPGTRLTVL.

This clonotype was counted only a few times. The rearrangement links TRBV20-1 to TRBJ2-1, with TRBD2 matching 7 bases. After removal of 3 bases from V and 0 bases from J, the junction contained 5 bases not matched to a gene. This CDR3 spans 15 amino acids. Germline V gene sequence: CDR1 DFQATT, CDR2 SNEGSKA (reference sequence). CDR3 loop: CSASSTSDSYNEQFF. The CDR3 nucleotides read TGCAGTGCTAGCTCCACTAGCGACTCCTACAATGAGCAGTTCTTC.

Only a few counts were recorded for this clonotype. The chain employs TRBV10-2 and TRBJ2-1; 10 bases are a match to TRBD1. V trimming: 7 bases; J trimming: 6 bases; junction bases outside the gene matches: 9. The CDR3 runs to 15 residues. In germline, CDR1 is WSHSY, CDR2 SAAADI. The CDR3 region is CASTAGQGISNEQFF. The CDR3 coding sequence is TGCGCCAGCACCGCGGGACAGGGGATTTCCAATGAGCAGTTCTTC.

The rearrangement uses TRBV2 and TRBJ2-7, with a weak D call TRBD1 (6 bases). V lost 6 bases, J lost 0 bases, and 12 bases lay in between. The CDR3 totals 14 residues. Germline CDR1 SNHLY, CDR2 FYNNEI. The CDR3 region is CASSPRQASYEQYF. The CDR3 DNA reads TGTGCCAGCAGCCCTAGACAGGCCTCCTACGAGCAGTACTTC.

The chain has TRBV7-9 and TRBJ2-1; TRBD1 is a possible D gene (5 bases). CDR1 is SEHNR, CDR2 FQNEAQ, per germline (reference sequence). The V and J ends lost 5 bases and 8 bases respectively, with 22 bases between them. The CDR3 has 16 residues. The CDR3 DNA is TGTGCCAGCAGCATCCCACCGGCGACTTGGGGCTATGAGCAGTTCTTC. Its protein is CASSIPPATWGYEQFF. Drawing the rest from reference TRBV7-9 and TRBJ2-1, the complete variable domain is DTGVSQNPRHKITKRGQNVTFRCDPISEHNRLYWYRQTLGQGPEFLTYFQNEAQLEKSRLLSDRFSAERPKGSFSTLEIQRTEQGDSAMYLCASSIPPATWGYEQFFGPGTRLTVL.